The 15 T cell receptor beta chains given below trace back to one sample, sequenced in a study of CD8 T cells in ankylosing spondylitis. TCRdb reprocessed the 5' RACE reads via MiXCR and lists one record per CDR3 protein. Among 150,000 to 200,000 distinct CDR3 sequences listed, 13% were seen once. The material sequenced was blood, either unsorted or a sorted T cell fraction (not recorded which). The receptors were sampled from a female donor with ankylosing spondylitis or in good health (not recorded which).

As for this clonotype: No conserved phenylalanine or tryptophan is present at the end of the CDR3, so a read error is the likely explanation. Here the CDR3 reads CPSSSSGGNTEAFY. The CDR3 DNA follows: TGCCCCAGCAGCTCCTCGGGGGGGAACACTGAAGCTTTCTAT. The chain joins TRBV5-1 to TRBJ1-1; TRBD1 is a possible D gene (5 bases). Germline V gene sequence: CDR1 SGHRS, CDR2 YFSETQ. The CDR3 runs to 14 residues.

The chain uses TRBV7-9 and TRBJ2-1; 9 nucleotides match TRBD2. The CDR3 extends over 17 amino acids. The V segment lost 3 bases and the J segment 3 bases; nucleotides outside the gene matches: 9. The germline gives CDR1 SEHNR, CDR2 FQNEAQ (reference sequence). CDR3 sequence: CASSFALSGSIYNEQFF. The DNA for the CDR3 is TGTGCCAGCAGCTTCGCGCTTAGCGGGAGTATCTACAATGAGCAGTTCTTC.

This clonotype occurred once. This chain links TRBV7-2 with TRBJ2-6; weak D call: TRBD2 (5 bases). Germline V gene lookup returns CDR1 SGHTA and CDR2 FQGNSA. The CDR3 runs 17 residues. V was clipped by 4 bases and J by 0 bases, with 13 bases between them. The CDR3 loop is CASSYRRVFSGANVLTF. The CDR3 bases are TGTGCCAGCAGCTATCGGCGGGTCTTCTCTGGGGCCAACGTCCTGACTTTC. Full variable domain (outside the CDR3, taken from reference TRBV7-2 and TRBJ2-6): GAGVSQSPSNKVTEKGKDVELRCDPISGHTALYWYRQSLGQGLEFLIYFQGNSAPDKSGLPSDRFSAERTGGSVSTLTIQRTQQEDSAVYLCASSYRRVFSGANVLTFGAGSRLTVL.

V usage is TRBV5-1 and J usage is TRBJ2-6; 7 bases align to TRBD1. The V segment lost 0 bases and the J segment 3 bases; nucleotides outside the gene matches: 6. This CDR3 region has 17 residues. Germline CDR1 is SGHRS and CDR2 is YFSETQ. CDR3 coding DNA: TGCGCCAGCAGCTTGGATGAGGGGGCGGGTGGGGCCAACGTCCTGACTTTC. Translation gives CASSLDEGAGGANVLTF.

This clonotype was seen repeatedly, ten times or more. The chain couples TRBV7-9 to TRBJ1-1; no clear D gene. V lost 7 bases, J lost 2 bases, and 14 bases lay in between. CDR1 and CDR2 (germline): SEHNR, FQNEAQ (reference sequence). The CDR3 totals 14 residues. For the CDR3, the DNA is TGTGCCAGCATCCTGACGGGTGTAAACACTGAAGCTTTCTTT. It codes for CASILTGVNTEAFF.

Many counts were recorded for this clonotype. The chain recombines TRBV29-1 with TRBJ2-5; D may be TRBD2 (6 bases). Germline V gene data show CDR1 as SQVTM and CDR2 as ANQGSEA. The CDR3 totals 13 residues. Trimming cost V 3 bases and J 4 bases, with 12 bases left between them. This chain's CDR3 is CSVDGRELETQYF. CDR3 DNA sequence: TGCAGCGTTGACGGACGGGAGTTAGAGACCCAGTACTTC.

This clonotype was counted ten times or more. The V call is TRBV29-1, the J call TRBJ2-5, with D hard to call. The V end was cut by 4 bases, the J end by 0 bases, with 9 bases between. The CDR3 spans 13 residues. Germline assignment: CDR1 SQVTM and CDR2 ANQGSEA. The CDR3 DNA is TGCAGCGTTGGCCAGACCGACCAAGAGACCCAGTACTTC. Protein sequence: CSVGQTDQETQYF.

This clonotype was recorded many times. The chain carries TRBV5-5 and TRBJ1-2, with 7 bases that match TRBD1. The CDR3 consists of 14 residues. Germline values: CDR1 SGHKS, CDR2 YYEKEE (reference sequence). V trimming: 1 base; J trimming: 2 bases; junction bases outside the gene matches: 2. CDR3 in amino acids: CASSLQGVNYGYTF. CDR3 bases: TGTGCCAGCAGCTTGCAGGGGGTGAACTATGGCTACACCTTC.

This clonotype was counted a few times. This chain links TRBV9 with TRBJ2-7; no definite D call. This CDR3 is 12 amino acids long. V was trimmed by 0 bases and J by 11 bases, leaving 12 bases between them. The germline V gene has CDR1 SGDLS and CDR2 YYNGEE. The CDR3 DNA is TGTGCCAGCAGCGTAGACGGCACCGCTAAGTACTTC. It codes for CASSVDGTAKYF.

This clonotype came up a few times. The V call is TRBV5-1, the J call TRBJ2-7, with a tentative D call TRBD2 (5 bases). There are 15 residues in the CDR3. CDR1 is SGHRS, CDR2 YFSETQ, per germline. The V end lost 0 bases, the J end lost 5 bases, and 15 bases lay between the germline ends. CDR3 DNA: TGCGCCAGCAGCTTGGACTCTCCCCTCGGGAACGAGCAGTACTTC. It specifies CASSLDSPLGNEQYF.

This clonotype was recorded at least ten times. The chain recombines TRBV29-1 with TRBJ2-1; D is unclear. This CDR3 spans 12 amino acids. V lost 1 base, J lost 4 bases, and 5 bases lay in between. Germline CDR1 and CDR2: SQVTM and ANQGSEA. In DNA form, the CDR3 reads TGCAGCGTTGAAGTCGGTTACAATGAGCAGTTCTTC. It yields the protein CSVEVGYNEQFF.

For this clonotype: A much larger clone lies one base from this, so it may be a read error. This chain links TRBV20-1 with TRBJ2-5; 9 bases map to TRBD2. This CDR3 is built from 16 residues. Germline V gene sequence: CDR1 DFQATT, CDR2 SNEGSKA (reference sequence). As DNA, the CDR3 is TGCTGTGCTAGAGACGGCTTAGCGGGAGACGGAGAGACCCAGTACTTC. It specifies CCARDGLAGDGETQYF.

This clonotype was detected ten times or more. DNA of the CDR3: TGTGCCAGCAGCCAAGCCCCGGGACTTGAGATTTACGAGCAGTACTTC. This codes for CASSQAPGLEIYEQYF. This chain links TRBV3-1 with TRBJ2-7, with a tentative D call TRBD2 (6 bases). Trimming removed 1 base from V and 4 bases from J, with 17 bases in between. Germline values: CDR1 LGHDT, CDR2 YNNKEL (reference sequence). This CDR3 has 16 residues.

This clonotype showed up many times. This rearrangement joins TRBV6-2 or TRBV6-3 to TRBJ2-3; D unclear. The V gene's germline CDR1 is MNHEY and CDR2 SVGEGT. The CDR3 has 13 residues. Trimming removed 5 bases at V and 5 bases at J, with 11 bases between. The chain's CDR3 is CASSDLERDTQYF. The CDR3 DNA sequence: TGTGCCAGCAGTGACTTGGAGAGAGATACGCAGTATTTT.

The V and J genes are TRBV20-1 and TRBJ2-3, with a possible D match to TRBD2 (6 bases). Trimming removed 6 bases at V and 8 bases at J, with 24 bases between. This CDR3 comprises 15 residues. Germline V lookup: CDR1 DFQATT, CDR2 SNEGSKA (reference sequence). The CDR3 DNA sequence: TGCAGTGCCAAACCCCGGGACTCCAACTTTTTTACGCAGTATTTT. Amino acids: CSAKPRDSNFFTQYF.